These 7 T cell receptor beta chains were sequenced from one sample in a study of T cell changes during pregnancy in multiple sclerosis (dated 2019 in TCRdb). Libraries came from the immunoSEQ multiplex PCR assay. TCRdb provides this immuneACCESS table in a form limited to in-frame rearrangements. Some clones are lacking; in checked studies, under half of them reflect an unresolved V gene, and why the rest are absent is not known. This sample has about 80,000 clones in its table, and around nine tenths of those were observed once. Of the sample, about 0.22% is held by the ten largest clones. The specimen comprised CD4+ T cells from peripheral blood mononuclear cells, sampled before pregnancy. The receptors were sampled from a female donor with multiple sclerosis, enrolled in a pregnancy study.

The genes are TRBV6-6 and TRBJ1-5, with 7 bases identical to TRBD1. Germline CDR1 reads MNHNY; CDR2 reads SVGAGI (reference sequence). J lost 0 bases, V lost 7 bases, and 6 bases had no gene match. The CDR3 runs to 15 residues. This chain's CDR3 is CASTPDRSSNQPQHF. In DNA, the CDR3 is TGTGCCAGCACCCCGGACAGGTCTAGCAATCAGCCCCAGCATTTT.

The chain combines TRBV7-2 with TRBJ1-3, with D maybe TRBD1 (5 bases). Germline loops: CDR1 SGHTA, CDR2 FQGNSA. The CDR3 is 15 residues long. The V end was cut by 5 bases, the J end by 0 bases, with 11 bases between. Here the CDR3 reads CASSIDRFSGNTIYF. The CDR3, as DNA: TGTGCCAGCAGCATAGACAGATTCTCTGGAAACACCATATATTTT.

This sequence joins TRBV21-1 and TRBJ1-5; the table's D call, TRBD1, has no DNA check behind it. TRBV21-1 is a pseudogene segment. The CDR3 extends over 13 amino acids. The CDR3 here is CARFDRSNQPQHF. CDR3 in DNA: TGTGCCAGGTTCGACAGGAGTAATCAGCCCCAGCATTTT.

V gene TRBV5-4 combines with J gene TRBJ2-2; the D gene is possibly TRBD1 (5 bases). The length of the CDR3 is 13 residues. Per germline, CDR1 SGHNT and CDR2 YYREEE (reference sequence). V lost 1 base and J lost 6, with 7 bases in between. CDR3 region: CASSLWGPGELFF. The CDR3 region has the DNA TGTGCCAGCAGCTTGTGGGGCCCCGGGGAGCTGTTTTTT.

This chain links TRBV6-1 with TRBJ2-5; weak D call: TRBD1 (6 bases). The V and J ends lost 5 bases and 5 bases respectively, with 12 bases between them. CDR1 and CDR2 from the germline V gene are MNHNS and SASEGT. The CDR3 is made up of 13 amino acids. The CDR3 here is CASSSQGRETQYF. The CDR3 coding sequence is TGTGCCAGCAGTTCACAGGGAAGGGAGACCCAGTACTTC.

CDR3 residues: CSLRGAGGTEAFF. DNA for the CDR3: TGCAGCCTCCGGGGCGCAGGAGGGACTGAAGCTTTCTTT. The chain uses TRBV29-1 and TRBJ1-1, with TRBD1 as a possible D gene (5 bases). The germline gives CDR1 SQVTM, CDR2 ANQGSEA. This CDR3 has 13 amino acids. Trimming removed 8 bases from V and 5 bases from J, with 18 bases in between.

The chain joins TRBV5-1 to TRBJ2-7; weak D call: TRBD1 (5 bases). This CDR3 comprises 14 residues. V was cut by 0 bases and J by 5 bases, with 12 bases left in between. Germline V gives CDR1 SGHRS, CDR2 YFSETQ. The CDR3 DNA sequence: TGCGCCAGCAGCTTGGGGCGCAGGGCCGACGAGCAGTACTTC. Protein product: CASSLGRRADEQYF.